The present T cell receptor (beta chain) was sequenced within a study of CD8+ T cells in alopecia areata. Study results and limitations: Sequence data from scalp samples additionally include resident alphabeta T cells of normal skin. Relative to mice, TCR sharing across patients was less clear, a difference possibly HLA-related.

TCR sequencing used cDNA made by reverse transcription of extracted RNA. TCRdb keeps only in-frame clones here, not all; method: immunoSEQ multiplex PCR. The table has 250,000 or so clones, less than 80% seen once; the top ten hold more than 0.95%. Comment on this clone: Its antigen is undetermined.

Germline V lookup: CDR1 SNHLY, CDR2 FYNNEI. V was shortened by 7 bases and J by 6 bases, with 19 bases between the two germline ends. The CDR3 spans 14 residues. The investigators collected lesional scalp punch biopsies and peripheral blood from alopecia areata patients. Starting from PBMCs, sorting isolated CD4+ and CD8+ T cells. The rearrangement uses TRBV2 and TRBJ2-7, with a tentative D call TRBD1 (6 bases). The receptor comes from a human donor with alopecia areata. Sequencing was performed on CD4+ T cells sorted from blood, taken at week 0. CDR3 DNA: TGTGCCAGCAACGCCGTTTTTGGGGGCGGCGAGCAGTACTTC. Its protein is CASNAVFGGGEQYF.